The 21 T cell receptor beta chains below come from one sample, sequenced in a study of blood T cell repertoires in COVID-19 (dated by TCRdb to the early 2020s). Library creation used the immunoSEQ multiplex PCR assay. TCRdb mirrors the immuneACCESS table, restricted to in-frame sequences. Some clones are absent from its copies; in checked studies, under half trace to an unresolved V gene, and the reason for the others is unknown. A total of around 240,000 clones appear in this sample, 65% to 90% of them only once. Clones ranked in the top ten supply around 6.8% of the sample. The specimen was peripheral blood. The receptor set was obtained from a woman aged 50 to 65 with acute or convalescent COVID-19.

In this sample, this clone turned up a few times. The chain links TRBV30 to TRBJ1-2; D possibly corresponds to TRBD1 (5 bases). This CDR3 region has 12 residues. Germline-derived CDR1 and CDR2 are GTSNPN and SVGIG (reference sequence). Trimming took 8 bases from V and 2 from J, leaving 12 bases between them. The chain's CDR3 is CARRDPNYGYTF. The CDR3 nucleotides are TGTGCCCGGCGGGACCCCAACTATGGCTACACCTTC.

The V gene is TRBV14, the J gene TRBJ2-6, with D unclear. The CDR3 extends over 19 amino acids. Trimming pared 0 bases from V and 1 base from J, leaving 16 bases between. CDR1 and CDR2 from the germline V gene are SGHDN and FVKESK. This CDR3 is CASSQDLGRRPSGANVLTF. In DNA form, the CDR3 reads TGTGCCAGCAGCCAAGATCTGGGCAGAAGACCTTCTGGGGCCAACGTCCTGACTTTC.

The V call is TRBV24-1, the J call TRBJ2-3; D possibly corresponds to TRBD1 (6 bases). Germline lookup yields CDR1 KGHDR and CDR2 SFDVKD. CDR3 length equals 13 residues. V was shortened by 3 bases and J by 4 bases, with 7 bases between the two germline ends. In DNA, the CDR3 is TGTGCCACCAGTGATCCAGGGGCAGATACGCAGTATTTT. Protein sequence: CATSDPGADTQYF.

CDR3 protein: CASSSPAADSGNTIYF. The CDR3 DNA reads as TGTGCCAGTAGCAGTCCCGCCGCCGATTCTGGAAACACCATATATTTT. The rearrangement links TRBV19 to TRBJ1-3; no firm D call. This CDR3 contains 16 residues. From germline, CDR1 is LNHDA and CDR2 SQIVND (reference sequence). The V end was cut by 6 bases, the J end by 1 base, with 16 bases between.

This chain uses TRBV5-1 with TRBJ1-1; no definite D call. The CDR3 spans 14 residues. The V end was cut by 0 bases, the J end by 3 bases, with 9 bases between. Germline V gene sequence: CDR1 SGHRS, CDR2 YFSETQ. The CDR3 nucleotides are TGCGCCAGCAGCTTGGTTGGGCATGACACTGAAGCTTTCTTT. Translation gives CASSLVGHDTEAFF.

This sequence joins TRBV28 and TRBJ1-1; tentative D call: TRBD1 (6 bases). The CDR3 consists of 16 residues. V shed 4 bases and J shed 4 bases, with 19 bases lying between them. Germline V lookup: CDR1 MDHEN, CDR2 SYDVKM. The CDR3 region is CASSSPAGGPGTEAFF. CDR3 in DNA: TGTGCCAGCAGTTCCCCGGCGGGGGGGCCGGGCACTGAAGCTTTCTTT.

This chain uses TRBV6-2 or TRBV6-3 with TRBJ2-7; 8 nucleotides align to TRBD1. The CDR3 is 14 amino acids. CDR1 is MNHEY, CDR2 SVGEGT, per germline. The V segment lost 5 bases and the J segment 4 bases; nucleotides outside the gene matches: 7. CDR3 in DNA: TGTGCCAGCAGTATCCTGGACAGGGAATACGAGCAGTACTTC. Protein: CASSILDREYEQYF.

The V call is TRBV24-1, the J call TRBJ2-2; 7 nucleotides line up with TRBD2. The CDR3 loop spans 19 amino acids. The germline gives CDR1 KGHDR, CDR2 SFDVKD. The J segment lost 0 bases and the V segment lost 3 bases, leaving 12 bases of the junction unmatched. The CDR3 sequence is CATSDPRGGSFTNTGELFF. In nucleotides, the CDR3 is TGTGCCACCAGTGATCCCCGTGGCGGGAGCTTTACGAACACCGGGGAGCTGTTTTTT.

The V call is TRBV7-8, the J call TRBJ2-5, with 8 bases identical to TRBD1. Germline V gene sequence: CDR1 SGHVS, CDR2 FQNEAQ. J lost 4 bases, V lost 7 bases, and 8 bases had no gene match. The CDR3 length is 14 residues. The CDR3 reads CASNGQGGRETQYF. The DNA for the CDR3 is TGTGCCAGCAACGGACAGGGCGGAAGAGAGACCCAGTACTTC.

The genes are TRBV3-1 (or the pseudogene TRBV3-2) and TRBJ2-7, with D possibly TRBD2 on 7 matching bases. The CDR3 is made up of 13 amino acids. Germline V gene data show CDR1 as LGHDT and CDR2 as YNNKEL (reference sequence). V was pared by 4 bases and J by 6 bases, with 13 bases between. The CDR3 sequence is CASSRGGGVEQYF. Written as DNA, the CDR3 is TGTGCCAGCAGCCGGGGGGGCGGTGTCGAGCAGTACTTC.

V and J are TRBV24-1 and TRBJ2-7, with a possible D match to TRBD1 (5 bases). V was trimmed by 11 bases and J by 2 bases, leaving 15 bases between them. Germline CDR1 is KGHDR and CDR2 is SFDVKD. This CDR3 is 13 amino acids long. Written as DNA, the CDR3 is TGTGCCAAGACAGACCCCCTTCCCTACGAGCAGTACTTC. It yields the protein CAKTDPLPYEQYF.

The gene calls are TRBV12-3 or TRBV12-4 and TRBJ1-2, with D maybe TRBD1 (6 bases). V was pared by 6 bases and J by 4 bases, with 12 bases between. There are 13 residues in the CDR3. The CDR3 region is CASSPGQPYGYTF. The CDR3 coding sequence is TGTGCCAGCAGCCCAGGACAGCCCTATGGCTACACCTTC.

The chain joins TRBV6-5 to TRBJ1-4, with a possible D match to TRBD1 (6 bases). V was shortened by 2 bases and J by 7 bases, with 11 bases between the two germline ends. The CDR3 loop spans 14 amino acids. CDR1 and CDR2 from the germline V gene are MNHEY and SVGAGI. The CDR3 DNA sequence: TGTGCCAGCAGTTACGGTCCCAGGGGTGAAAAACTGTTTTTT. Its protein product is CASSYGPRGEKLFF.

The DNA for the CDR3 is TGCGCCAGCAGCTTGACACAGGTTGAAGAGACCCAGTACTTC. This encodes CASSLTQVEETQYF. V usage is TRBV5-1 and J usage is TRBJ2-5, with TRBD1 as a possible D gene (5 bases). The germline CDR1 and CDR2 sequences are SGHRS and YFSETQ. This CDR3 has 14 amino acids. Trimming removed 1 base from V and 3 bases from J, with 10 bases in between.

This clone was seen only once. The chain carries TRBV24-1 and TRBJ2-5; tentative D call: TRBD2 (6 bases). The CDR3 runs to 14 residues. Germline V gene sequence: CDR1 KGHDR, CDR2 SFDVKD. Trimming shortened V by 3 bases and J by 5 bases, and 12 bases separated the two germline ends. In DNA form, the CDR3 reads TGTGCCACCAGTGATCCGCGGGGACGTGAGACCCAGTACTTC. Protein: CATSDPRGRETQYF.

The rearrangement joins TRBV14 to TRBJ2-1, with D tentatively TRBD1 (6 bases). Trimming removed 3 bases from V and 6 bases from J, with 15 bases in between. The CDR3 is 15 residues long. The germline V gene encodes CDR1 SGHDN and CDR2 FVKESK. The CDR3 region has the DNA TGTGCCAGCAGCCACGACGGGGACACCGGCAATGAGCAGTTCTTC. Amino acids: CASSHDGDTGNEQFF.

This CDR3 reads CAWGTGSFFSPLHF. The CDR3 DNA reads as TGTGCCTGGGGGACAGGGAGTTTTTTTTCACCCCTCCACTTT. The chain links TRBV30 to TRBJ1-6, with 9 bases fitting TRBD1. J lost 9 bases, V lost 5 bases, and 8 bases had no gene match. The germline gives CDR1 GTSNPN, CDR2 SVGIG (reference sequence). This CDR3 has 14 residues.

The chain carries TRBV24-1 and TRBJ2-7; TRBD2 might be the D (5 bases). Germline CDR1 reads KGHDR; CDR2 reads SFDVKD. This CDR3 region has 11 residues. Trimming left V 9 bases short and J 7 bases short, with 12 bases between. CDR3 sequence (DNA): TGTGCCACCGGAGGTGCCGGGGAGCAGTACTTC. Translated: CATGGAGEQYF.

This chain uses TRBV2 with TRBJ2-1; 9 nucleotides align to TRBD2. Germline values: CDR1 SNHLY, CDR2 FYNNEI. The CDR3 is 16 residues long. J was trimmed by 9 bases and V by 8 bases; bases with no gene match: 17. The CDR3 sequence is CASWGRRAGGPPEQFF. DNA for the CDR3: TGTGCCAGCTGGGGACGACGTGCGGGGGGGCCACCTGAGCAGTTCTTC.

In this sample, this clone turned up once. This chain joins TRBV4-2 and TRBJ2-5; D might be TRBD2 (6 bases). Germline V gene data show CDR1 as LGHNA and CDR2 as YNFKEQ. This CDR3 is 15 amino acids long. Trimming stripped 1 base from V and 2 bases from J, with 11 bases between. CDR3 sequence (DNA): TGTGCCAGCAGCCAAGGGCTAGCGTTACAAGAGACCCAGTACTTC. Residues: CASSQGLALQETQYF.

This rearrangement joins TRBV6-5 to TRBJ1-2, with no clear D. Trimming shortened V by 8 bases and J by 5 bases, and 9 bases separated the two germline ends. Germline V CDR1 and CDR2: MNHEY, SVGAGI. There are 11 residues in the CDR3. The CDR3 loop reads CASQAGYGYTF. In nucleotides, the CDR3 is TGTGCCAGCCAGGCGGGTTATGGCTACACCTTC.